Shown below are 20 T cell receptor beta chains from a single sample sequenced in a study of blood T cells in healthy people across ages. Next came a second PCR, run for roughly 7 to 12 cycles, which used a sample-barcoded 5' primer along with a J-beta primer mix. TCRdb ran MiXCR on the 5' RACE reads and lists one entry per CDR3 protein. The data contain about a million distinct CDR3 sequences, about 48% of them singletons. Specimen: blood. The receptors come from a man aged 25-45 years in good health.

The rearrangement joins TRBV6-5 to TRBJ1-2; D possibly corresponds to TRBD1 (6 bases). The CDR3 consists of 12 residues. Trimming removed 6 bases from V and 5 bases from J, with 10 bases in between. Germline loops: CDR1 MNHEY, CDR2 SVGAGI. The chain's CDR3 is CASRTRGYGYTF. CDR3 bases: TGTGCCAGCAGAACCAGGGGTTATGGCTACACCTTC.

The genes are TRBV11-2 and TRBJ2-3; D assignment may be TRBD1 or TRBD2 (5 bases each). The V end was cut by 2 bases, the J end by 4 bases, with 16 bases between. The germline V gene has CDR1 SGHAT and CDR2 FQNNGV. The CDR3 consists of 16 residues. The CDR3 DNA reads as TGTGCCAGCAGCTTAACTTGGGGGACGCTTCCAGATACGCAGTATTTT. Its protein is CASSLTWGTLPDTQYF. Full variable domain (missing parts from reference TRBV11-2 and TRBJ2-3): EAGVAQSPRYKIIEKRQSVAFWCNPISGHATLYWYQQILGQGPKLLIQFQNNGVVDDSQLPKDRFSAERLKGVDSTLKIQPAKLEDSAVYLCASSLTWGTLPDTQYFGPGTRLTVL.

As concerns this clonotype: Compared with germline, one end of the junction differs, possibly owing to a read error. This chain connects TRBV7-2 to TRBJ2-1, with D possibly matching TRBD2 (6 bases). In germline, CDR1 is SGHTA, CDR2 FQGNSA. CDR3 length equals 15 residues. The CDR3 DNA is TGTGCCAGCAGTTTAGCGGCTAGCTCCTACAATGAGCGGTTCTTC. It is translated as CASSLAASSYNERFF.

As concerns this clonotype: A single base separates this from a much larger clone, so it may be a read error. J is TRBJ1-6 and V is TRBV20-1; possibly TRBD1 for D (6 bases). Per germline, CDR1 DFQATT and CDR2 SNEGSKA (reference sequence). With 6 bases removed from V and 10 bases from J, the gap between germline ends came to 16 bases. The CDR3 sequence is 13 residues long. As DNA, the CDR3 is TGCAGTGCCCGGACAGCCGTCGGGTCACCCCTCCACTTT. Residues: CSARTAVGSPLHF.

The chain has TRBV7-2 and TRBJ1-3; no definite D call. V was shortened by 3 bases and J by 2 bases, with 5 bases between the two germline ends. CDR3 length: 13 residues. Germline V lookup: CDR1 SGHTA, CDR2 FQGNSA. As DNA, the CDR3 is TGTGCCAGCAGCTTTTTTCCTGGAAACACCATATATTTT. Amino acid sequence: CASSFFPGNTIYF.

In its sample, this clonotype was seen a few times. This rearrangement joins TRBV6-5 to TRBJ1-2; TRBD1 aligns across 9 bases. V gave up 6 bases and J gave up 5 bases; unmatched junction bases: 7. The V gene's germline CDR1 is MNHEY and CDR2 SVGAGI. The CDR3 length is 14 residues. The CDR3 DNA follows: TGTGCCAGCAGGACGGACAGGGGAAGATATGGCTACACCTTC. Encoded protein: CASRTDRGRYGYTF.

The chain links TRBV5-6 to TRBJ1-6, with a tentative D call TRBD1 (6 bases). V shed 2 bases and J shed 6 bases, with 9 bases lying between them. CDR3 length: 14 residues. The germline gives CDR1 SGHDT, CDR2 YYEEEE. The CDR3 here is CASSFWTANSPLHF. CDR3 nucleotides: TGTGCCAGCAGCTTTTGGACAGCTAATTCACCCCTCCACTTT.

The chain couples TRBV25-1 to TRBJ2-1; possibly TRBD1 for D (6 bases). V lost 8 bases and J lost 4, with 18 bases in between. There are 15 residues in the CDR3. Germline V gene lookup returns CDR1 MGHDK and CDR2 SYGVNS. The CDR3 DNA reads TGTGCCAGCCTGAGACAGGAAAGTTTTTACAATGAGCAGTTCTTC. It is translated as CASLRQESFYNEQFF.

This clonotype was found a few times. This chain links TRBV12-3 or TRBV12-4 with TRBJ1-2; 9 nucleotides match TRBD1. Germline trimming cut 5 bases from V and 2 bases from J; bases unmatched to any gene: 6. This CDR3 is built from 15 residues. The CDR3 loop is CASSLRDRANYGYTF. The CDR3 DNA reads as TGTGCCAGCAGTCTGAGGGACAGGGCAAACTATGGCTACACCTTC.

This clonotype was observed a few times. CDR3 region: CAWSVGSYNEQFF. CDR3 bases: TGTGCCTGGAGTGTAGGGAGCTACAATGAGCAGTTCTTC. V and J are TRBV30 and TRBJ2-1; D is perhaps TRBD2 (5 bases). The CDR3 has 13 residues. The germline V gene has CDR1 GTSNPN and CDR2 SVGIG (reference sequence). V lost 0 bases to trimming and J lost 3 bases, with 6 bases between them.

CDR3 sequence: CASSFLGGGASETQYF. The CDR3 DNA reads TGTGCCAGCAGCTTCCTGGGCGGGGGGGCCTCAGAGACCCAGTACTTC. This rearrangement joins TRBV28 to TRBJ2-7; 9 bases agree with TRBD2. The J call could be wrong; TRBJ2-5 is a better fit for the DNA end. The germline V gene encodes CDR1 MDHEN and CDR2 SYDVKM. CDR3 size: 16 residues.

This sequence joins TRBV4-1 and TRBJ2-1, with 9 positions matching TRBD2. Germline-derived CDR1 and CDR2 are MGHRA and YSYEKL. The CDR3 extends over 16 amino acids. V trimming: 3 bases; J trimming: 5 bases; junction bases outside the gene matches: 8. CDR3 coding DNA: TGCGCCAGCAGCCACGGTCCAAGCGGGGGGCACAATGAGCAGTTCTTC. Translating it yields CASSHGPSGGHNEQFF.

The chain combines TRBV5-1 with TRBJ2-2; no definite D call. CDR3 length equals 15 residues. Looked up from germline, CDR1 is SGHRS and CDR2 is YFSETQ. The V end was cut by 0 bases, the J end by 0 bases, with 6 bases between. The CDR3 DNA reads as TGCGCCAGCAGCTTGGGGGTACCGAACACCGGGGAGCTGTTTTTT. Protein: CASSLGVPNTGELFF.

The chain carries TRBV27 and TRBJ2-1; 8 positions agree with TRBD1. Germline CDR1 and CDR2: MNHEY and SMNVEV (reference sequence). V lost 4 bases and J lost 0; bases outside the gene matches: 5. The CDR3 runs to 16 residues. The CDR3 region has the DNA TGTGCCAGCAGTTCAAAGGGACAGGTCTCCTACAATGAGCAGTTCTTC. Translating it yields CASSSKGQVSYNEQFF.

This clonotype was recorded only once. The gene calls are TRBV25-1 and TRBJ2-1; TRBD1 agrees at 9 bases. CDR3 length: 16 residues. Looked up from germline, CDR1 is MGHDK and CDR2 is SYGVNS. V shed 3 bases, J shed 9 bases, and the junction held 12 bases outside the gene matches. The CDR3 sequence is CASSDLGTGSGGEQFF. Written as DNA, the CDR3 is TGTGCCAGCAGTGATCTGGGGACAGGGTCAGGGGGTGAGCAGTTCTTC.

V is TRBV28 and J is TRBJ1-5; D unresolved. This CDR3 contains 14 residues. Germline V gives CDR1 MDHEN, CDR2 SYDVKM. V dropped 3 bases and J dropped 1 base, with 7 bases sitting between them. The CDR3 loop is CASSFLVSNQPQHF. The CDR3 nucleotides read TGTGCCAGCAGTTTTTTAGTCAGCAATCAGCCCCAGCATTTT.

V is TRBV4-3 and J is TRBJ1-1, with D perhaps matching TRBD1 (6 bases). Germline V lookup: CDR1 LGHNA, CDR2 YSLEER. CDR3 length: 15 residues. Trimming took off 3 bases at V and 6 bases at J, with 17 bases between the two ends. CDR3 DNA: TGCGCCAGCAGCCAGTGGACGACAGAGGGGGCTGAAGCTTTCTTT. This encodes CASSQWTTEGAEAFF.

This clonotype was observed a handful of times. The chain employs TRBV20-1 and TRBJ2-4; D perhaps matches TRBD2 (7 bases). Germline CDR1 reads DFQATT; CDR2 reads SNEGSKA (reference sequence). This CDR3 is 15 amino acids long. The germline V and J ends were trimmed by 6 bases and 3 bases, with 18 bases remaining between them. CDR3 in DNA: TGCAGTGCGGAGGGGGGGGTCCATGTCAAAAACATTCAGTACTTC. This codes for CSAEGGVHVKNIQYF.

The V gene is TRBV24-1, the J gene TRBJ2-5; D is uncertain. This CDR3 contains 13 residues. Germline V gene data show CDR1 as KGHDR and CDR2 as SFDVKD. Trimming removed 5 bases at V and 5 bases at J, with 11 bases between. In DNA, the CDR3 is TGTGCCACCAGTGGTCTCCCCGGGGAGACCCAGTACTTC. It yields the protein CATSGLPGETQYF.

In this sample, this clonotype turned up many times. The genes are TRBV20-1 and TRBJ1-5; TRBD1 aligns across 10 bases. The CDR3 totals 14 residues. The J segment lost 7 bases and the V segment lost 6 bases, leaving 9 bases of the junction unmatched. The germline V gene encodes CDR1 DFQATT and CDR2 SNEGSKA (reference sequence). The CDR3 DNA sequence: TGCAGTGCGCCTGGGACAGGGGATAGCCAGCCCCAGCATTTT. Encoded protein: CSAPGTGDSQPQHF.